The 29 T cell receptor beta chains presented below share a single source sample, sequenced in a study of T cell changes during pregnancy in multiple sclerosis. Generated by immunoSEQ multiplex PCR, the TCRdb table keeps only in-frame clones and is missing some. The sample contains around 25,000 clones, 86% of which appear only once. This sample comprised CD8+ T cells from peripheral blood mononuclear cells, obtained in the first trimester of pregnancy. The receptors derive from a female donor in good health, enrolled as a control in a pregnancy study.

The chain couples TRBV15 to TRBJ2-2; D ambiguous. The CDR3 has 16 residues. CDR1 and CDR2 from the germline V gene are LNHNV and YYDKDF (reference sequence). Trimming shortened V by 4 bases and J by 1 base, and 13 bases separated the two germline ends. The CDR3 loop is CATSTPSRLNTGELFF. In DNA, the CDR3 is TGTGCCACCAGCACGCCCTCCAGGCTGAACACCGGGGAGCTGTTTTTT.

V gene TRBV7-2 combines with J gene TRBJ2-2, with TRBD2 matching over 12 bases. V shed 5 bases, J shed 5 bases, and the junction held 6 bases outside the gene matches. Per germline, CDR1 SGHTA and CDR2 FQGNSA. This CDR3 region has 16 residues. In DNA, the CDR3 is TGTGCCAGCAGCCCCCCTAGCGGGGGGGCAACCGGGGAGCTGTTTTTT. Protein sequence: CASSPPSGGATGELFF. The full variable domain, its missing parts supplied by reference TRBV7-2 and TRBJ2-2, is GAGVSQSPSNKVTEKGKDVELRCDPISGHTALYWYRQSLGQGLEFLIYFQGNSAPDKSGLPSDRFSAERTGGSVSTLTIQRTQQEDSAVYLCASSPPSGGATGELFFGEGSRLTVL.

This rearrangement joins TRBV2 to TRBJ1-1; 8 bases fit TRBD1. CDR3 length: 13 amino acids. The V gene's germline CDR1 is SNHLY and CDR2 FYNNEI. Trimming removed 6 bases from V and 5 bases from J; junction bases left unmatched: 5. The CDR3 DNA follows: TGTGCCAGCAGATACAGGGGGGGGACTGAAGCTTTCTTT. Translation gives CASRYRGGTEAFF.

CDR3 residues: CASSIAGSTYNEQFF. CDR3 coding DNA: TGTGCCAGTAGTATCGCGGGCTCTACTTACAATGAGCAGTTCTTC. This chain uses TRBV19 with TRBJ2-1; possibly TRBD2 for D (5 bases). Germline CDR1 reads LNHDA; CDR2 reads SQIVND (reference sequence). This CDR3 contains 15 residues. Trimming took 3 bases from V and 4 from J, leaving 13 bases between them.

This clone is a singleton in its sample. The genes are TRBV4-2 and TRBJ2-2; 10 nucleotides align to TRBD1. J lost 5 bases, V lost 7 bases, and 10 bases had no gene match. The germline gives CDR1 LGHNA, CDR2 YNFKEQ. This CDR3 region has 16 residues. CDR3 in amino acids: CASTLTGGVSTGELFF. CDR3 DNA sequence: TGTGCCAGCACCCTGACAGGGGGCGTTAGTACCGGGGAGCTGTTTTTT.

This chain links TRBV29-1 with TRBJ1-2, with TRBD1 matching over 9 bases. The length of the CDR3 is 11 residues. Trimming took 6 bases from V and 10 from J; bases not matched to a gene: 6. Looked up from germline, CDR1 is SQVTM and CDR2 is ANQGSEA. CDR3 region: CSVRDREDYTF. The CDR3 nucleotides read TGCAGCGTGCGGGACAGGGAGGACTACACCTTC.

The count of this clone is one. V usage is TRBV5-4 and J usage is TRBJ1-3; D gene unclear. Germline V gives CDR1 SGHNT, CDR2 YYREEE (reference sequence). V was cut by 7 bases and J by 10 bases, with 18 bases left in between. This CDR3 has 13 residues. This CDR3 reads CASGYGGSITIYF. The CDR3 DNA reads as TGTGCCAGCGGGTACGGAGGCTCGATAACCATATATTTT.

This clone has just a few counts. The gene calls are TRBV7-9 and TRBJ1-2, with 9 bases aligning to TRBD1. The CDR3 is 14 residues long. Looked up from germline, CDR1 is SEHNR and CDR2 is FQNEAQ (reference sequence). Germline trimming cut 3 bases from V and 2 bases from J; bases unmatched to any gene: 1. Here the CDR3 reads CASSFTGGNYGYTF. As DNA, the CDR3 is TGTGCCAGCAGCTTCACAGGGGGCAACTATGGCTACACCTTC.

This sequence joins TRBV29-1 and TRBJ1-2; D perhaps matches TRBD1 (5 bases). The CDR3 spans 13 residues. Trimming cost V 0 bases and J 6 bases, with 11 bases left between them. Germline V gene lookup returns CDR1 SQVTM and CDR2 ANQGSEA. CDR3 in DNA: TGCAGCGTTGAAGATTACCGGGGGGATGGCTACACCTTC. Translated: CSVEDYRGDGYTF.

By frequency in the sample, this clone is large. The V and J genes are TRBV4-3 and TRBJ1-4; D is perhaps TRBD1 (6 bases). V lost 4 bases, J lost 8 bases, and 17 bases lay in between. Germline V CDR1 and CDR2: LGHNA, YSLEER. The CDR3 spans 15 residues. The CDR3 DNA follows: TGCGCCAGCAGCCCAAGGGGGGGGGTTCGGGAAAAACTGTTTTTT. It encodes CASSPRGGVREKLFF.

The genes are TRBV5-8 and TRBJ2-5; D is perhaps TRBD1 (6 bases). Germline V gene data show CDR1 as SGHTS and CDR2 as YDEGEE. The CDR3 is 14 amino acids. V was cut by 2 bases and J by 4 bases, with 12 bases left in between. The CDR3 sequence is CASSFGVGGETQYF. The CDR3 coding sequence is TGTGCCAGCAGCTTCGGGGTAGGGGGAGAGACCCAGTACTTC.

About this clone: At one end the junction does not follow the germline gene, possibly because of a read error. The V call is TRBV10-3, the J call TRBJ2-3; 12 nucleotides match TRBD2. This CDR3 has 15 amino acids. Germline CDR1 ENHRY, CDR2 SYGVKD. The CDR3: CAFSPTSGGTDTQYF. The CDR3 nucleotides read TGTGCCTTCAGCCCGACTAGCGGGGGTACAGATACGCAGTATTTT.

The J gene is TRBJ1-5, the V gene TRBV25-1; D not resolved. The CDR3 contains 14 residues. The V and J ends lost 3 bases and 0 bases respectively, with 6 bases between them. In germline, CDR1 is MGHDK, CDR2 SYGVNS. CDR3 amino acids: CASSDPYSNQPQHF. The CDR3 DNA follows: TGTGCCAGCAGTGATCCGTATAGCAATCAGCCCCAGCATTTT.

In regard to this clone: The junction differs from germline at one of its ends, possibly a read error. The chain combines TRBV7-7 with TRBJ2-7; D unclear. The CDR3 is 14 residues long. Germline V gives CDR1 SSHAT, CDR2 FNYEAQ (reference sequence). The CDR3 region has the DNA TGTGCTAGCAGCCCCCCAACACCCACCTACGAGCAGTACTTC. Protein sequence: CASSPPTPTYEQYF.

The gene calls are TRBV9 and TRBJ2-7; TRBD2 aligns across 8 bases. J gave up 4 bases and V 4 bases, and 10 bases lay outside the gene matches. Germline CDR1 and CDR2: SGDLS and YYNGEE. This CDR3 is 15 amino acids long. CDR3 DNA: TGTGCCAGCAGCCTGGGGAGCGGGGGCCTTTACGAGCAGTACTTC. It encodes CASSLGSGGLYEQYF.

J is TRBJ1-1 and V is TRBV19; no firm D call. The CDR3 consists of 14 residues. Per the germline V gene, CDR1 is LNHDA and CDR2 is SQIVND (reference sequence). Trimming stripped 0 bases from V and 6 bases from J, with 11 bases between. The CDR3 coding sequence is TGTGCCAGTAGTATAGATTCTATCGTGTCTGAAGCTTTCTTT. It encodes CASSIDSIVSEAFF.

This chain links TRBV10-3 with TRBJ2-7; a weak D match, TRBD1 (6 bases). The CDR3 totals 13 residues. V lost 6 bases to trimming and J lost 1 base, with 10 bases between them. Germline loops: CDR1 ENHRY, CDR2 SYGVKD. CDR3 in amino acids: CAIRGDRSYEQYF. The DNA of the CDR3 is TGTGCCATCAGAGGAGACAGGTCCTACGAGCAGTACTTC.

V and J are TRBV4-3 and TRBJ2-6; D is ambiguous. V lost 1 base to trimming and J lost 0 bases, with 7 bases between them. This CDR3 has 16 residues. Germline lookup yields CDR1 LGHNA and CDR2 YSLEER. The CDR3 DNA is TGCGCCAGCAGCCAAGGCGCGGACTCTGGGGCCAACGTCCTGACTTTC. Amino acids: CASSQGADSGANVLTF.

The chain couples TRBV4-3 to TRBJ2-1; D is perhaps TRBD2 (7 bases). CDR1 and CDR2 (germline): LGHNA, YSLEER. V was cut by 4 bases and J by 3 bases, with 16 bases left in between. This CDR3 has 16 residues. The CDR3 loop reads CASSPLAGADYNEQFF. CDR3 DNA: TGCGCCAGCAGCCCTCTGGCGGGGGCCGACTACAATGAGCAGTTCTTC.

The rearrangement joins TRBV4-1 to TRBJ1-2; D is undetermined. The V and J ends lost 4 bases and 0 bases respectively, with 9 bases between them. Germline-derived CDR1 and CDR2 are MGHRA and YSYEKL. The CDR3 runs to 14 residues. CDR3 residues: CASSPQPSNYGYTF. CDR3 bases: TGCGCCAGCAGCCCACAGCCTTCTAACTATGGCTACACCTTC.

Remarks on this clone: At one boundary the junction diverges from the germline segment, which might be a read error. The genes are TRBV11-2 and TRBJ2-1, with 8 bases aligning to TRBD2. The CDR3 consists of 19 residues. Germline-derived CDR1 and CDR2 are SGHAT and FQNNGV. CDR3 sequence: CASSLDMGGAGASYNEQFF. The CDR3 DNA reads TGTGCCAGCAGCTTAGATATGGGAGGAGCGGGGGCCTCCTATAATGAGCAGTTCTTC.

The chain uses TRBV13 and TRBJ1-4; maybe TRBD1 (6 bases). Trimming cost V 0 bases and J 3 bases, with 8 bases left between them. Per germline, CDR1 PRHDT and CDR2 FYEKMQ (reference sequence). The CDR3 loop spans 15 amino acids. The DNA of the CDR3 is TGTGCCAGCAGCTTAGGGGGGGCGGCTAATGAAAAACTGTTTTTT. Amino acid sequence: CASSLGGAANEKLFF.

The V call is TRBV4-1, the J call TRBJ1-1; the D gene is possibly TRBD1 (6 bases). This CDR3 is built from 16 residues. CDR1 and CDR2 (germline): MGHRA, YSYEKL. Trimming took 2 bases from V and 1 from J, leaving 14 bases between them. CDR3 protein: CASSQPTGHWNTEAFF. The CDR3 DNA reads TGCGCCAGCAGCCAACCAACAGGGCATTGGAACACTGAAGCTTTCTTT.

In its sample, this clone was seen once. The chain couples TRBV27 to TRBJ2-1; D gene uncertain. Germline V gene sequence: CDR1 MNHEY, CDR2 SMNVEV (reference sequence). The CDR3 consists of 16 residues. V lost 5 bases to trimming and J lost 6 bases, with 20 bases between them. The CDR3 loop reads CASSLGDRALGNEQFF. DNA for the CDR3: TGTGCCAGCAGTCTCGGAGACCGAGCCTTGGGCAATGAGCAGTTCTTC.

The CDR3, as DNA: TGCGCCAGCAGCCATGAACAGGGGGAAGACTACGAGCAGTACTTC. Encoded protein: CASSHEQGEDYEQYF. This rearrangement joins TRBV4-3 to TRBJ2-7, with TRBD1 identical over 8 bases. V was clipped by 3 bases and J by 3 bases; unmatched bases: 7. The CDR3 runs to 15 residues. Looked up from germline, CDR1 is LGHNA and CDR2 is YSLEER.

The V and J genes are TRBV7-6 and TRBJ2-1, with D perhaps TRBD2 (5 bases). The germline V gene has CDR1 SGHVS and CDR2 FNYEAQ. V lost 3 bases and J lost 2, with 14 bases in between. This CDR3 region has 16 residues. CDR3 DNA: TGTGCCAGCAGCTTTACCGAGGGTTCCCCCTACAATGAGCAGTTCTTC. Translation: CASSFTEGSPYNEQFF.

V gene TRBV4-2 combines with J gene TRBJ1-5, with D unresolved. Trimming shortened V by 5 bases and J by 4 bases, and 9 bases separated the two germline ends. Germline values: CDR1 LGHNA, CDR2 YNFKEQ. The length of the CDR3 is 13 residues. This chain's CDR3 is CASSETENQPQHF. The CDR3 DNA follows: TGTGCCAGCAGCGAGACGGAGAATCAGCCCCAGCATTTT.

The V call is TRBV6-4, the J call TRBJ2-3, with a weak D call TRBD2 (6 bases). Germline V gene data show CDR1 as MRHNA and CDR2 as SNTAGT. There are 16 residues in the CDR3. Trimming left V 2 bases short and J 4 bases short, with 16 bases between. CDR3 loop: CASSDSRGKGPDTQYF. The CDR3 coding sequence is TGTGCCAGCAGTGACAGCCGGGGGAAGGGCCCAGATACGCAGTATTTT.

J is TRBJ1-5 and V is TRBV7-9, with D hard to call. The CDR3 runs to 12 residues. Trimming left V 4 bases short and J 16 bases short, with 17 bases between. Germline loops: CDR1 SEHNR, CDR2 FQNEAQ (reference sequence). The CDR3 sequence: CASSSHDMLFHF. CDR3 DNA sequence: TGTGCCAGCAGCTCCCACGACATGCTCTTCCATTTT.